This T cell receptor beta chain was retrieved from a study of T cell responses to AZD1222 COVID-19 vaccine. Trimming left V 0 bases short and J 3 bases short, with 13 bases between. The CDR3 runs 16 residues. Germline V gene lookup returns CDR1 ENHRY and CDR2 SYGVKD. Method: immunoSEQ multiplex PCR; TCRdb's copy keeps in-frame clones and lacks some. The data hold 120,000 to 150,000 clones, with more than 70% observed a single time. The TCR sequence derives from an adult who received the AZD1222 COVID-19 vaccine. The genes are TRBV10-3 and TRBJ2-3; tentatively, D is TRBD1 (5 bases). Sequenced material: peripheral blood, taken 28 days after the second AZD1222 dose. The CDR3 region is CAISESQGVGTDTQYF. The DNA of the CDR3 is TGTGCCATCAGTGAGTCGCAAGGGGTAGGGACAGATACGCAGTATTTT.